This T cell receptor beta chain was documented in a study of human T cells and chemical hapten exposure. The overall study: Mostly female patients had alopecia areata, totalis or universalis.

Unique molecular identifiers were affixed to discrete cDNA molecules within the library. MiXCR was run by TCRdb on the RACE reads, yielding one entry per CDR3 protein. The sample yields roughly 84,000 distinct CDR3 sequences, 8.5% to 12% seen once. The time point was: patch test 2, 6 weeks after DPC sensitization. Treatment given: therapeutic diphenylcyclopropenone sensitization with weekly scalp DPC. CDR1 is MGHRA and CDR2 is YSYEKL in the germline V gene. The CDR3 contains 13 residues. V dropped 4 bases and J dropped 2 bases, with 8 bases sitting between them. Source: whole blood, taken in connection with sensitization to the hapten diphenylcyclopropenone (DPC). This receptor was obtained from a woman between 50 and 59 years old with alopecia areata. Some clones in this sample may be carry-over from other donors' samples. The chain links TRBV4-1 to TRBJ2-5, with a tentative D call TRBD2 (5 bases). The CDR3 sequence: CASSRWEQETQYF. CDR3 nucleotide sequence: TGCGCCAGCAGCCGGTGGGAGCAAGAGACCCAGTACTTC.